This T cell receptor (beta chain) came from a study of T cells in Graves' hyperthyroidism and ophthalmopathy. General study points: Blood also contained most expanded thyroid clonotypes above 0.001. Median prediction lead before ophthalmopathy onset was 6.5 months with the model.

Ten or more counts support this clonotype. Its matching antigen is unknown. Any patient presenting with uncontrolled infection, other autoimmune disease, pregnancy or lactation was left out. Diagnoses rested on clinical symptoms, serum thyroxine and TRAb, thyroid ultrasound and orbital computed tomography. Authors of the study amplified TCR beta CDR3 regions from RNA transcripts. Researchers ran a first-round RT-PCR on the TCR CDR3 using the HTBI primer set. TCRdb re-called the multiplex PCR reads through MiXCR, storing one row per CDR3 protein. The sample records a few hundred thousand distinct CDR3 sequences, roughly an eighth being singletons. The germline V gene encodes CDR1 SGHRS and CDR2 YFSETQ. Germline trimming cut 3 bases from V and 1 base from J; bases unmatched to any gene: 6. The CDR3 extends over 15 amino acids.

The sample consisted of blood. The chain couples TRBV5-1 to TRBJ2-7; 8 bases line up with TRBD2. This receptor was taken from a woman aged 18 to 35 with Graves' hyperthyroidism. CDR3 sequence reads: CASSSTTSASYEQYF. The CDR3 bases are TGCGCCAGCAGCTCCACGACTAGCGCTTCCTACGAGCAGTACTTC.